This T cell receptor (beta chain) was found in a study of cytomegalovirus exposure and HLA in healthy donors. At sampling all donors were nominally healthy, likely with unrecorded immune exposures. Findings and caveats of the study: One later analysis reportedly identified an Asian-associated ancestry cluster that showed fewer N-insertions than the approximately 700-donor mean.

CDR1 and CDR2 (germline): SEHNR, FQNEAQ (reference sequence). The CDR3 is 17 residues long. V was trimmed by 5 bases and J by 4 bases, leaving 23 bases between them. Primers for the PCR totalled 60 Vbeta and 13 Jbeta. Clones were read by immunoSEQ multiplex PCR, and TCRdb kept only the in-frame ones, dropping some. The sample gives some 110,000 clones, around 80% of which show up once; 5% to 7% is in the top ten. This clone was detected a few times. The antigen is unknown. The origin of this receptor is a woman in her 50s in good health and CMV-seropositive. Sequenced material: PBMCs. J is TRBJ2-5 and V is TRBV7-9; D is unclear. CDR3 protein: CASSPPARMVSGETQYF. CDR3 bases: TGTGCCAGCAGCCCCCCAGCGCGCATGGTATCGGGAGAGACCCAGTACTTC.